This T cell receptor beta chain derives from a study of T cells after yellow fever vaccination. TCRdb re-analysed the 5' RACE reads in MiXCR, keeping a single row per CDR3 protein. The sample contains hundreds of thousands of distinct CDR3 sequences, around an eighth of which appear only once. Findings and caveats of the study: Researchers cautioned that FACS-sorted repertoires could harbor abundant clonotypes contaminating from the bulk population.

About this clonotype: Its specificity is not known.

Losses at the gene ends were 6 bases for V and 0 bases for J; bases not matched to a gene: 14. This CDR3 comprises 18 residues. Germline assignment: CDR1 MNHEY and CDR2 SVGAGI. The clonotype was recovered from a man aged 18 to 29 who received the YFV17D yellow fever vaccine. This chain connects TRBV6-5 to TRBJ2-5, with TRBD2 matching over 9 bases. The sample in question was CD4+ T cells sorted from PBMCs, obtained 15 days after the yellow fever booster vaccination. CDR3 amino acids: CASSLGSGGPKYQETQYF. The DNA for the CDR3 is TGTGCCAGCAGCCTAGGAAGCGGGGGGCCCAAGTACCAAGAGACCCAGTACTTC.